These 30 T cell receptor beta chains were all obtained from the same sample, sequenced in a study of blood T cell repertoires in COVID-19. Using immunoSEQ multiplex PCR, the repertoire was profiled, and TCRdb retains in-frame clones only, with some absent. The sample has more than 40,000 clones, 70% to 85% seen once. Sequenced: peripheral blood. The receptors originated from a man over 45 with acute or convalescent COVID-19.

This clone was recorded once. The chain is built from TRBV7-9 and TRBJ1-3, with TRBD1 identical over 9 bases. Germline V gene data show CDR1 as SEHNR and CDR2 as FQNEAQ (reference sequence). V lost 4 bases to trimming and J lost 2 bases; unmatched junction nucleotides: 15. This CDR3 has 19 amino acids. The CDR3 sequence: CASSSVPGQGLAAGNTIYF. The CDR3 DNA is TGTGCCAGCAGCTCGGTCCCGGGACAGGGTTTAGCGGCTGGAAACACCATATATTTT.

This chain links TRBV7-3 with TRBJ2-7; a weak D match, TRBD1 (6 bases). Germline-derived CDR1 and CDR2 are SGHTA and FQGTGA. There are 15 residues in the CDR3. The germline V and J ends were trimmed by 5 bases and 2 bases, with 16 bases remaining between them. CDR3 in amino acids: CASSPKPGATYEQYF. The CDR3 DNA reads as TGTGCCAGCAGCCCCAAGCCAGGGGCGACCTACGAGCAGTACTTC.

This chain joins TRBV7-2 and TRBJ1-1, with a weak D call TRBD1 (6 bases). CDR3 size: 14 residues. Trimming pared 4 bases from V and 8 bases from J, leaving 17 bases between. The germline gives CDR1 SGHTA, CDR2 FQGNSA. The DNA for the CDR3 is TGTGCCAGCAGCTCCGACCCAGGGGTCCGGGAAGCTTTCTTT. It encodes CASSSDPGVREAFF. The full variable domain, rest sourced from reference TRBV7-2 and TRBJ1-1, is GAGVSQSPSNKVTEKGKDVELRCDPISGHTALYWYRQSLGQGLEFLIYFQGNSAPDKSGLPSDRFSAERTGGSVSTLTIQRTQQEDSAVYLCASSSDPGVREAFFGQGTRLTVV.

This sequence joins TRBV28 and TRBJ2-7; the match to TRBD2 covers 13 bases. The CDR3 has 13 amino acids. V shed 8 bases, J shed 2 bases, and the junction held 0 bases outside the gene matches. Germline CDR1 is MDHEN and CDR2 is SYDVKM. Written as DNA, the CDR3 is TGTGCCAGCGGGACTAGCGGGACCTACGAGCAGTACTTC. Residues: CASGTSGTYEQYF.

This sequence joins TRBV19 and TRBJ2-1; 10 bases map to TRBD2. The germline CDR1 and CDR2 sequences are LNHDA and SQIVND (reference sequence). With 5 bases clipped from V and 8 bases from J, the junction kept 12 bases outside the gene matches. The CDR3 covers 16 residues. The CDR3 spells CASSAPLKREGHEQFF. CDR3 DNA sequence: TGTGCCAGTAGTGCTCCCCTTAAGCGGGAGGGCCATGAGCAGTTCTTC.

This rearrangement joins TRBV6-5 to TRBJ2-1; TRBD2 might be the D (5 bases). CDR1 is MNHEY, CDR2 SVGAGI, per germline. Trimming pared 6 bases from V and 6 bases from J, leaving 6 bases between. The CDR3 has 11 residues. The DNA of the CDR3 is TGTGCCAGCAGGGGAGTCAATGAGCAGTTCTTC. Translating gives CASRGVNEQFF.

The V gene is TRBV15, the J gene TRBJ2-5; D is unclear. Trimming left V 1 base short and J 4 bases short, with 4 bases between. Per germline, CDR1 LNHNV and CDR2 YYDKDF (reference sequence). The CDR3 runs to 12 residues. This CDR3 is CATSRALETQYF. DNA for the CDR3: TGTGCCACCAGCAGAGCTTTAGAGACCCAGTACTTC.

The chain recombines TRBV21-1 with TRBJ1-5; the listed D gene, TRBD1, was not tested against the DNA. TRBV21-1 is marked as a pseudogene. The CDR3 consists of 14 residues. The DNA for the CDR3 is TGTGCCAGAATAACAGAGTATAGCAATCAGCCCCAGCATTTT. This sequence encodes CARITEYSNQPQHF.

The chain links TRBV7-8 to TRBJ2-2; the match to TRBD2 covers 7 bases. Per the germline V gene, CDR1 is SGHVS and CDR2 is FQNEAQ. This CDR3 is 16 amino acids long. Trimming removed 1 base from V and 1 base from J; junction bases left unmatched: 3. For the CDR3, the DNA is TGTGCCAGCAGCTTAGACGGACTAGGGAACACCGGGGAGCTGTTTTTT. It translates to CASSLDGLGNTGELFF.

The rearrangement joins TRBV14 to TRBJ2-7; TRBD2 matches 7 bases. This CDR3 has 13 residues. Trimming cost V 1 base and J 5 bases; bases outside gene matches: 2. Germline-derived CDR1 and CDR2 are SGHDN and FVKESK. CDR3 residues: CASSQGGGNEQYF. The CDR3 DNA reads TGTGCCAGCAGCCAAGGGGGGGGGAACGAGCAGTACTTC.

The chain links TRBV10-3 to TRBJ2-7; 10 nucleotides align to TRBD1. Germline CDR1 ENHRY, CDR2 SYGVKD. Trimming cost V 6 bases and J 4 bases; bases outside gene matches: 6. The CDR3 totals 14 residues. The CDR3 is CAIRPGQGIYEQYF. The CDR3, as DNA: TGTGCCATCAGGCCGGGACAGGGGATATACGAGCAGTACTTC.

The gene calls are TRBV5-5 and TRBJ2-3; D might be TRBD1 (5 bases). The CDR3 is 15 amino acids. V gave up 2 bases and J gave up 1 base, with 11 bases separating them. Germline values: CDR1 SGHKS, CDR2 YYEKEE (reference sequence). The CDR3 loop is CASSLRQTRTDTQYF. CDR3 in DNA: TGTGCCAGCAGCTTACGACAGACCCGCACAGATACGCAGTATTTT.

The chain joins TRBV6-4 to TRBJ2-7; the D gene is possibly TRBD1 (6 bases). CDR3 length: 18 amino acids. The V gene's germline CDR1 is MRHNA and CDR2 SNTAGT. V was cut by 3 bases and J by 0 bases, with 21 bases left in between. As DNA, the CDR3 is TGTGCCAGCAGTGAAATCGCTTTAGGGGGTTTCGGCTCCTACGAGCAGTACTTC. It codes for CASSEIALGGFGSYEQYF.

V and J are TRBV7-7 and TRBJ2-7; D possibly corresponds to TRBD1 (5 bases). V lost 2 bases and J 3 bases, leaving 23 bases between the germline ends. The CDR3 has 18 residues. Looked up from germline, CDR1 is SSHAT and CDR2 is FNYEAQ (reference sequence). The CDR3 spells CASSLIIVSAGRFYEQYF. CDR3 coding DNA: TGTGCCAGCAGCTTAATTATTGTATCGGCAGGGCGTTTCTACGAGCAGTACTTC. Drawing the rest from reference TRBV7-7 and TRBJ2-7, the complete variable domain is GAGVSQSPRYKVTKRGQDVTLRCDPISSHATLYWYQQALGQGPEFLTYFNYEAQPDKSGLPSDRFSAERPEGSISTLTIQRTEQRDSAMYRCASSLIIVSAGRFYEQYFGPGTRLTVT.

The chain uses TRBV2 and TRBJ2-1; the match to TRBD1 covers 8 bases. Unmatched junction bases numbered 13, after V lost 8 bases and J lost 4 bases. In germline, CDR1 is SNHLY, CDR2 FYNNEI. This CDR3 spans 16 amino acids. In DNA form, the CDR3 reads TGTGCCAGCCTTATCACGGGGACAGGAACGTACAATGAGCAGTTCTTC. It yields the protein CASLITGTGTYNEQFF.

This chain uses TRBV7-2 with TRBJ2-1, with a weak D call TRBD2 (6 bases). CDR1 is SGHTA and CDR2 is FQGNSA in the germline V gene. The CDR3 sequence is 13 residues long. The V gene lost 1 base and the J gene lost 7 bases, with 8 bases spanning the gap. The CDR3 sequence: CASSLVAGNEQFF. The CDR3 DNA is TGTGCCAGCAGCTTAGTGGCGGGGAATGAGCAGTTCTTC.

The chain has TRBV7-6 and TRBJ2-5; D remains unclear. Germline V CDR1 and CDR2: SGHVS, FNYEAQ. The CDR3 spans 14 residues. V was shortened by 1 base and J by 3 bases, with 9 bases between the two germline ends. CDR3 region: CASSLVQTEETQYF. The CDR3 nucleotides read TGTGCCAGCAGCTTAGTCCAAACAGAAGAGACCCAGTACTTC. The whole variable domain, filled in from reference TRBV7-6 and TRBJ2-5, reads GAGVSQSPRYKVTKRGQDVALRCDPISGHVSLYWYRQALGQGPEFLTYFNYEAQQDKSGLPNDRFSAERPEGSISTLTIQRTEQRDSAMYRCASSLVQTEETQYFGPGTRLLVL.

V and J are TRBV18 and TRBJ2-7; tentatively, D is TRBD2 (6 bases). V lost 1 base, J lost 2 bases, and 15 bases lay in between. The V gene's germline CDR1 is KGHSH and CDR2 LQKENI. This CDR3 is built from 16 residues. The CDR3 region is CASSPLASGPTYEQYF. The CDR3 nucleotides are TGTGCCAGCTCACCACTTGCCAGCGGGCCAACCTACGAGCAGTACTTC.

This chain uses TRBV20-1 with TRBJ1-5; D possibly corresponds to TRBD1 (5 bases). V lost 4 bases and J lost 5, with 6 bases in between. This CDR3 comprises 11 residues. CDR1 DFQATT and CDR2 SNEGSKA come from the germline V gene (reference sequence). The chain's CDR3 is CSAIGDQPQHF. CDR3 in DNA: TGCAGTGCTATAGGGGATCAGCCCCAGCATTTT.

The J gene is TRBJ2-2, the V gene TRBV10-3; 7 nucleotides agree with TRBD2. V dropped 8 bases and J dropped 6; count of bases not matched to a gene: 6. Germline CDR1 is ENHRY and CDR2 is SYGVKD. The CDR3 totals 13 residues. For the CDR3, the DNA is TGTGCCATCGCGGGAGCGACCCCCGGGGAGCTGTTTTTT. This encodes CAIAGATPGELFF.

The CDR3 loop reads CASSEGTGGLGEKLFF. The CDR3 region has the DNA TGTGCCAGCAGTGAAGGAACAGGGGGTTTGGGAGAAAAACTGTTTTTT. This rearrangement joins TRBV6-1 to TRBJ1-4; TRBD1 matches at 8 bases. Germline V gives CDR1 MNHNS, CDR2 SASEGT. The CDR3 totals 16 residues. V dropped 1 base and J dropped 8; count of bases not matched to a gene: 9.

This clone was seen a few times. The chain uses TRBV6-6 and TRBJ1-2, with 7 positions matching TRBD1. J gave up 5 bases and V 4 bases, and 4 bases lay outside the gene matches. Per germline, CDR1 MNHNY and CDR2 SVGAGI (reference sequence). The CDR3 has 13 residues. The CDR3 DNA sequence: TGTGCCAGCAGTTTGACAGGGACATATGGCTACACCTTC. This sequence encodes CASSLTGTYGYTF.

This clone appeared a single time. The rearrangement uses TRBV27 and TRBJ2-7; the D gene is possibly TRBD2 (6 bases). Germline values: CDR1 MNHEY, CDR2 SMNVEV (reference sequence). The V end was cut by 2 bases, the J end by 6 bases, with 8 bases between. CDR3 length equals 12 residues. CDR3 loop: CASSLGRGEQYF. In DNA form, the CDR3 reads TGTGCCAGCAGTTTAGGGCGGGGCGAGCAGTACTTC.

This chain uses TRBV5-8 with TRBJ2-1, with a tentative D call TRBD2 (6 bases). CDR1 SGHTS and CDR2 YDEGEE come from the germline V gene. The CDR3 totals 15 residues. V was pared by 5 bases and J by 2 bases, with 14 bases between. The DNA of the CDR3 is TGTGCCAGCAGTCGGGAGCCCTTCGCCTACAATGAGCAGTTCTTC. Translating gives CASSREPFAYNEQFF.

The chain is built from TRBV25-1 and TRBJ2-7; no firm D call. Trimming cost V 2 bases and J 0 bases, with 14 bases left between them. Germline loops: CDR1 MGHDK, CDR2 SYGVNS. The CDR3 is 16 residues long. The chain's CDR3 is CASSEPLETTSYEQYF. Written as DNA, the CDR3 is TGTGCCAGCAGTGAACCTTTGGAGACGACCTCCTACGAGCAGTACTTC.

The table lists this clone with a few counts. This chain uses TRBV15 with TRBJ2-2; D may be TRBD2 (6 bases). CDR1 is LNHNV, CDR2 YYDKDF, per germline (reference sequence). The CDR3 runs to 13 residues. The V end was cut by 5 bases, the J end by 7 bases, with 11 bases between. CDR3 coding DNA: TGTGCCACCAGCTTGGGACTCCACGGGGAGCTGTTTTTT. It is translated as CATSLGLHGELFF.

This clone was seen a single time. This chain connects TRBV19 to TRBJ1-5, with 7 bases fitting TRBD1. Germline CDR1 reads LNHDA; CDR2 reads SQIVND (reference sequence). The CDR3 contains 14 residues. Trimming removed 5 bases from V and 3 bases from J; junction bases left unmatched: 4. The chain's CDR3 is CASSPGQNNQPQHF. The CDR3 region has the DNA TGTGCCAGTAGTCCGGGACAGAACAATCAGCCCCAGCATTTT.

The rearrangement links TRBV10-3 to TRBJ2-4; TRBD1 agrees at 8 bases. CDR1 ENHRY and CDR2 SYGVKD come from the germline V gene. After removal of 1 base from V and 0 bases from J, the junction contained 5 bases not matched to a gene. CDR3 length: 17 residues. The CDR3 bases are TGTGCCATCAGTGAGTTGGGCAGGGGGCTAGCCAAAAACATTCAGTACTTC. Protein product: CAISELGRGLAKNIQYF.

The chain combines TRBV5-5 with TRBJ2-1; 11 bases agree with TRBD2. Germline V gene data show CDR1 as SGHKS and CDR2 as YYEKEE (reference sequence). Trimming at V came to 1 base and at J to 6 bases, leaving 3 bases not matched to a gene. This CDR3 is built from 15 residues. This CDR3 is CASSLLAGGSNEQFF. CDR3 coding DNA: TGTGCCAGCAGCTTGCTAGCGGGAGGCTCCAATGAGCAGTTCTTC.

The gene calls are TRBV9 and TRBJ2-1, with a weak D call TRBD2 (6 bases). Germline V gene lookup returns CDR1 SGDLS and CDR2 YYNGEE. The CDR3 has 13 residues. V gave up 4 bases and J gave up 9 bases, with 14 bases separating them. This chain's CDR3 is CASSLTWGGEQFF. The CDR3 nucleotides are TGTGCCAGCAGCCTCACCTGGGGAGGTGAGCAGTTCTTC. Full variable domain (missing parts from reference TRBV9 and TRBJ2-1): DSGVTQTPKHLITATGQRVTLRCSPRSGDLSVYWYQQSLDQGLQFLIQYYNGEERAKGNILERFSAQQFPDLHSELNLSSLELGDSALYFCASSLTWGGEQFFGPGTRLTVL.